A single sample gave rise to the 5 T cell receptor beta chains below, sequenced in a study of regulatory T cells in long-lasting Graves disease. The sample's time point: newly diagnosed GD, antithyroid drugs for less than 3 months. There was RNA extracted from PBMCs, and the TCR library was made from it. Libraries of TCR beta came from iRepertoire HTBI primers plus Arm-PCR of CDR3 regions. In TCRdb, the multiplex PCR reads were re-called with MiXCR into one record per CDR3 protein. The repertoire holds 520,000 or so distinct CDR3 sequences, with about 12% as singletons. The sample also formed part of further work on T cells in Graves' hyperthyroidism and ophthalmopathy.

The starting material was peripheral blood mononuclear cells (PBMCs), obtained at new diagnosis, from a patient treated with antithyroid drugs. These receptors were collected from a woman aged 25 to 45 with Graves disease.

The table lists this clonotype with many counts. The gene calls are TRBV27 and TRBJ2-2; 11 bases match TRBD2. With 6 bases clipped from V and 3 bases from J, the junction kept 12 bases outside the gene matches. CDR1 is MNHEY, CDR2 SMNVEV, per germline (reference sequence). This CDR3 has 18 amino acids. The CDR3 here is CASRPRGGLAAYTGELFF. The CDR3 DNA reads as TGTGCCAGCAGACCACGGGGGGGACTAGCGGCCTACACCGGGGAGCTGTTTTTT.

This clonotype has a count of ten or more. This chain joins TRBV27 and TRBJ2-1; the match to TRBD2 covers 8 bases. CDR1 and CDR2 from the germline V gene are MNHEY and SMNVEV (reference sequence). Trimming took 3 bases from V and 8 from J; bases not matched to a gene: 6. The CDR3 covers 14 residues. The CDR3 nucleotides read TGTGCCAGCAGTTTCTCGCGGGAGGCATATGAGCAGTTCTTC. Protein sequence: CASSFSREAYEQFF.

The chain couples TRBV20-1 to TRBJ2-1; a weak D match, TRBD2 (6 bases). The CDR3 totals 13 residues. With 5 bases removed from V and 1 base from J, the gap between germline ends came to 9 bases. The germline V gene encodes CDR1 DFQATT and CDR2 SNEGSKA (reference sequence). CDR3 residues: CSASTSSYNEQFF. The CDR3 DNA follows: TGCAGTGCTTCGACTAGTTCCTACAATGAGCAGTTCTTC.

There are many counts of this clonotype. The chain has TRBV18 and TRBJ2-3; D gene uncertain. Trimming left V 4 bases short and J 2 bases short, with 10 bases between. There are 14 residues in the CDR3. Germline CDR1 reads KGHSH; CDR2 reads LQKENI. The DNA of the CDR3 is TGTGCCAGCTCACACGGACCACACACAGATACGCAGTATTTT. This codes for CASSHGPHTDTQYF.

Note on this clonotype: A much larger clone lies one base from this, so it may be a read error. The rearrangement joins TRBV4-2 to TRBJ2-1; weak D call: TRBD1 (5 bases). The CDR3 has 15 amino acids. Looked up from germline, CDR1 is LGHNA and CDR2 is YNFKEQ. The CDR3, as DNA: TGTGTCAGCAGCGAAGGGGTGGACTCCTACAATGAGCAGTTCTTC. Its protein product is CVSSEGVDSYNEQFF.